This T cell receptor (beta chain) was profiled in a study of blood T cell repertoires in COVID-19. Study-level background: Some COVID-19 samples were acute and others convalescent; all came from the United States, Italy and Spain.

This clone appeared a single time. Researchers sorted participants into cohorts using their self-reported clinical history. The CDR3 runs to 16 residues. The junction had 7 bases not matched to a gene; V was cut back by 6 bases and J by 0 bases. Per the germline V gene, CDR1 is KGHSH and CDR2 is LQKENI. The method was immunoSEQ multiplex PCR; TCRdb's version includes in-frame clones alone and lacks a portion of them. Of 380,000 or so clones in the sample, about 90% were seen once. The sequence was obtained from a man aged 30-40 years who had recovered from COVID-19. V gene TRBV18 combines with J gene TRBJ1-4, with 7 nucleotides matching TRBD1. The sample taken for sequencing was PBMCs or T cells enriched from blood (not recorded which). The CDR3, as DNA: TGTGCCAGCTCGAGACAGGGCCCCGCAACTAATGAAAAACTGTTTTTT. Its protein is CASSRQGPATNEKLFF.